Each of the 22 T cell receptor beta chains below was sequenced from the same sample in a study of regulatory T cells in long-lasting Graves disease. Time point given: newly diagnosed GD, antithyroid drugs for less than 3 months. Construction of the TCR library relied on RNA isolated from PBMCs. Sequencing libraries for TCR beta were prepared with iRepertoire HTBI primers and Arm-PCR of CDR3 regions. In TCRdb, the multiplex PCR reads were re-called with MiXCR into one record per CDR3 protein. Here the sample spans approximately 470,000 distinct CDR3 sequences, 15% to 20% being singletons. The same sample was also studied in work on T cells in Graves' hyperthyroidism and ophthalmopathy.

The sample in question was peripheral blood mononuclear cells (PBMCs), obtained at new diagnosis, from a patient treated with antithyroid drugs. Receptor source: a man aged 40-49 years with Graves disease.

Comments on this clonotype: Given a much more abundant clone one base away, this may be a read error. V gene TRBV3-1 combines with J gene TRBJ2-4; maybe TRBD1 (6 bases). Germline values: CDR1 LGHDT, CDR2 YNNKEL (reference sequence). This CDR3 region has 15 residues. The CDR3 loop is CAVKPTGSSYNEQYF. For the CDR3, the DNA is TGTGCGGTAAAACCAACAGGGAGCTCCTACAATGAGCAGTACTTC.

J is TRBJ2-1 and V is TRBV20-1; possibly TRBD2 for D (6 bases). This CDR3 has 13 residues. CDR1 and CDR2 from the germline V gene are DFQATT and SNEGSKA (reference sequence). Trimming cost V 6 bases and J 3 bases, with 12 bases left between them. The CDR3 reads CSALRGNYNEQFF. In nucleotides, the CDR3 is TGCAGTGCCTTGCGGGGTAACTACAATGAGCAGTTCTTC.

This clonotype turned up a few times. The V gene is TRBV28, the J gene TRBJ1-3; D gene unclear. V was shortened by 4 bases and J by 0 bases, with 13 bases between the two germline ends. The CDR3 contains 16 residues. CDR1 and CDR2 (germline): MDHEN, SYDVKM. This CDR3 is CASSSRRPTSGNTIYF. CDR3 nucleotides: TGTGCCAGCAGTTCCCGGAGACCGACCTCTGGAAACACCATATATTTT.

This sequence joins TRBV27 and TRBJ2-2, with 9 bases identical to TRBD2. J was trimmed by 4 bases and V by 1 base; bases with no gene match: 4. CDR1 is MNHEY and CDR2 is SMNVEV in the germline V gene (reference sequence). CDR3 size: 16 residues. The CDR3 reads CASSLFSGSGTGELFF. The CDR3 coding sequence is TGTGCCAGCAGTTTATTTAGCGGGAGCGGCACCGGGGAGCTGTTTTTT.

This clonotype was detected only a few times. The J gene is TRBJ2-1, the V gene TRBV10-3; 9 nucleotides line up with TRBD2. This CDR3 region has 14 residues. V shed 4 bases and J 9 bases; nucleotides not matched to a gene: 7. Germline assignment: CDR1 ENHRY and CDR2 SYGVKD. The CDR3 coding sequence is TGTGCCATCAGTGGGGTAGCGGGAGAGTTTGAGCAGTTCTTC. Amino acid sequence: CAISGVAGEFEQFF.

The V gene is TRBV5-1, the J gene TRBJ2-5, with unresolved D. CDR3 length: 11 amino acids. Germline V lookup: CDR1 SGHRS, CDR2 YFSETQ. V gave up 3 bases and J gave up 6 bases, with 6 bases separating them. The CDR3 is CASSSSQTQYF. In nucleotides, the CDR3 is TGCGCCAGCAGCTCCTCTCAGACCCAGTACTTC.

This clonotype was counted at least ten times. The chain uses TRBV20-1 and TRBJ1-1, with a possible D match to TRBD1 (5 bases). The CDR3 covers 14 residues. V lost 1 base and J 4 bases, leaving 13 bases between the germline ends. The germline CDR1 and CDR2 sequences are DFQATT and SNEGSKA (reference sequence). The CDR3 DNA sequence: TGCAGTGCTAGAGCTGGCGGGGCGGGCACTGAAGCTTTCTTT. Translated, it gives CSARAGGAGTEAFF.

This clonotype showed up many times. The CDR3, as DNA: TGTGCCAGTGAATCTCCACTATACGAGCAGTACTTC. Translation gives CASESPLYEQYF. The chain joins TRBV7-8 to TRBJ2-7; D unclear. The CDR3 extends over 12 amino acids. The germline CDR1 and CDR2 sequences are SGHVS and FQNEAQ. Trimming shortened V by 9 bases and J by 4 bases, and 13 bases separated the two germline ends. The whole variable domain, filled in from reference TRBV7-8 and TRBJ2-7, reads GAGVSQSPRYKVAKRGQDVALRCDPISGHVSLFWYQQALGQGPEFLTYFQNEAQLDKSGLPSDRFFAERPEGSVSTLKIQRTQQEDSAVYLCASESPLYEQYFGPGTRLTVT.

The V call is TRBV18, the J call TRBJ1-1; D is uncertain. Germline CDR1 and CDR2: KGHSH and LQKENI. The CDR3 spans 16 residues. V was trimmed by 3 bases and J by 5 bases, leaving 19 bases between them. CDR3 nucleotides: TGTGCCAGCTCACCCCCGAGGACCTGGCAGAGGACTGAAGCTTTCTTT. This encodes CASSPPRTWQRTEAFF.

This clonotype was observed a few times. The rearrangement joins TRBV27 to TRBJ2-3; 8 positions agree with TRBD2. The CDR3 totals 17 residues. Per the germline V gene, CDR1 is MNHEY and CDR2 is SMNVEV (reference sequence). The V gene end was trimmed by 2 bases and the J gene end by 3 bases; junction bases not matched to a gene: 10. CDR3 nucleotides: TGTGCCAGCAGTTTAAGGCGCGGGACTAGTGGTACAGATACGCAGTATTTT. It encodes CASSLRRGTSGTDTQYF.

This clonotype has more than one count but fewer than ten. The gene calls are TRBV12-3 or TRBV12-4 and TRBJ2-7; possibly TRBD2 for D (5 bases). Trimming cost V 5 bases and J 5 bases, with 10 bases left between them. The CDR3 is 12 amino acids. This chain's CDR3 is CASSGSFHEQYF. The CDR3 bases are TGTGCCAGCAGTGGGAGTTTCCACGAGCAGTACTTC.

This rearrangement joins TRBV5-1 to TRBJ2-3; 9 bases are shared with TRBD2. Trimming removed 3 bases from V and 1 base from J; junction bases left unmatched: 6. Germline lookup yields CDR1 SGHRS and CDR2 YFSETQ. The CDR3 is made up of 16 amino acids. In nucleotides, the CDR3 is TGCGCCAGCAGCTCCAGTAGCGGGAGCGGCACAGATACGCAGTATTTT. Its protein product is CASSSSSGSGTDTQYF.

This clonotype was recorded many times. CDR3 nucleotides: TGTGCCAGCAGCCTCCAGAGGAATTCACCCCTCCACTTT. Its translation is CASSLQRNSPLHF. This sequence joins TRBV3-1 and TRBJ1-6; D remains ambiguous. V was shortened by 4 bases and J by 7 bases, with 8 bases between the two germline ends. The CDR3 spans 13 residues. Germline CDR1 LGHDT, CDR2 YNNKEL (reference sequence).

This clonotype was seen at least ten times. The genes are TRBV27 and TRBJ2-3, with 13 bases lining up with TRBD2. V lost 6 bases, J lost 7 bases, and 7 bases stayed unmatched. The length of the CDR3 is 15 residues. Germline CDR1 reads MNHEY; CDR2 reads SMNVEV (reference sequence). The CDR3: CASSTLAGGPHTQYF. CDR3 nucleotide sequence: TGTGCCAGCAGCACACTAGCGGGAGGGCCTCATACGCAGTATTTT.

This clonotype was seen many times. The chain employs TRBV11-2 and TRBJ2-3; TRBD2 agrees at 11 bases. The V gene's germline CDR1 is SGHAT and CDR2 FQNNGV. The trim removed 2 bases at V and 3 bases at J, leaving 1 base unmatched. The CDR3 has 15 amino acids. This CDR3 reads CASSLPSGRTDTQYF. CDR3 DNA: TGTGCCAGCAGCTTACCTAGCGGGAGGACAGATACGCAGTATTTT.

The J gene is TRBJ1-6, the V gene TRBV20-1; D gene unclear. V was pared by 3 bases and J by 6 bases, with 12 bases between. Germline V gene lookup returns CDR1 DFQATT and CDR2 SNEGSKA (reference sequence). The CDR3 is 14 residues long. In nucleotides, the CDR3 is TGCAGTGCTAGCCGCCAGGCGATTAATTCACCCCTCCACTTT. It encodes CSASRQAINSPLHF.

This clonotype was recorded at least ten times. The rearrangement uses TRBV19 and TRBJ2-4; D remains unclear. The V gene lost 6 bases and the J gene lost 13 bases, with 22 bases spanning the gap. CDR1 and CDR2 from the germline V gene are LNHDA and SQIVND (reference sequence). CDR3 length: 14 residues. The CDR3 protein is CASSNPTAQDGQYF. DNA of the CDR3: TGTGCCAGTAGCAATCCGACGGCACAAGATGGACAGTACTTC.

This clonotype has a single count. V gene TRBV11-2 combines with J gene TRBJ2-1; 7 nucleotides line up with TRBD1. The CDR3 contains 16 residues. The V and J ends lost 1 base and 7 bases, in that order; junction bases with no gene match: 10. Per germline, CDR1 SGHAT and CDR2 FQNNGV. The CDR3 sequence is CASSLGGHRGNNEQFF. The CDR3 DNA follows: TGTGCCAGCAGCTTAGGGGGGCACAGGGGTAATAATGAGCAGTTCTTC.

The chain is built from TRBV12-5 and TRBJ2-6; D remains ambiguous. The germline CDR1 and CDR2 sequences are LGHNT and FRNRAP. The length of the CDR3 is 13 residues. V lost 7 bases, J lost 0 bases, and 4 bases lay in between. CDR3 DNA sequence: TGTGCTAGTGCAGTCTCTGGGGCCAACGTCCTGACTTTC. Encoded protein: CASAVSGANVLTF. The full variable domain, rest sourced from reference TRBV12-5 and TRBJ2-6, is DARVTQTPRHKVTEMGQEVTMRCQPILGHNTVFWYRQTMMQGLELLAYFRNRAPLDDSGMPKDRFSAEMPDATLATLKIQPSEPRDSAVYFCASAVSGANVLTFGAGSRLTVL.

This clonotype showed up just a few times. The chain couples TRBV6-1 to TRBJ1-1, with 8 bases lining up with TRBD1. The germline gives CDR1 MNHNS, CDR2 SASEGT. CDR3 length: 15 amino acids. The V segment lost 5 bases and the J segment 2 bases; nucleotides outside the gene matches: 7. DNA of the CDR3: TGTGCCAGCAGTCCGAACAGGGGGTTTAACACTGAAGCTTTCTTT. It specifies CASSPNRGFNTEAFF.

The chain recombines TRBV29-1 with TRBJ2-5, with a tentative D call TRBD2 (5 bases). CDR1 and CDR2 from the germline V gene are SQVTM and ANQGSEA. V gave up 6 bases and J gave up 2 bases, with 13 bases separating them. The CDR3 totals 13 residues. The CDR3 sequence: CSVESGVQETQYF. CDR3 DNA: TGCAGCGTCGAAAGCGGAGTACAAGAGACCCAGTACTTC.

This clonotype appeared many times. This chain uses TRBV2 with TRBJ2-3; tentative D call: TRBD1 (5 bases). The CDR3 is made up of 13 amino acids. CDR1 is SNHLY and CDR2 is FYNNEI in the germline V gene. The V and J ends lost 4 bases and 4 bases respectively, with 9 bases between them. This CDR3 is CASSGQQADTQYF. The CDR3 DNA sequence: TGTGCCAGCAGTGGACAGCAGGCAGATACGCAGTATTTT. The full variable domain, its missing parts supplied by reference TRBV2 and TRBJ2-3, is EPEVTQTPSHQVTQMGQEVILRCVPISNHLYFYWYRQILGQKVEFLVSFYNNEISEKSEIFDDQFSVERPDGSNFTLKIRSTKLEDSAMYFCASSGQQADTQYFGPGTRLTVL.